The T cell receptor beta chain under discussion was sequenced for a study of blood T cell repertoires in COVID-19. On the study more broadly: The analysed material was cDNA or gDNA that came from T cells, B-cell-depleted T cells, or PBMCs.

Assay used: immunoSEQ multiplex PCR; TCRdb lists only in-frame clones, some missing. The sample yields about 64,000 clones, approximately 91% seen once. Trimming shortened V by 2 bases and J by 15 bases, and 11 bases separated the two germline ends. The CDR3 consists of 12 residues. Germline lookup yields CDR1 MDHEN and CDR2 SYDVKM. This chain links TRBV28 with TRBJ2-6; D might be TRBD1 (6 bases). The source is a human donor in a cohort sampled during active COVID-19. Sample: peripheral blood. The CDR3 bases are TGTGCCAGCAGTTTACCCAGGGGTAGCCTGACTTTC. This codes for CASSLPRGSLTF. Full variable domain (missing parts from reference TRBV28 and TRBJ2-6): DVKVTQSSRYLVKRTGEKVFLECVQDMDHENMFWYRQDPGLGLRLIYFSYDVKMKEKGDIPEGYSVSREKKERFSLILESASTNQTSMYLCASSLPRGSLTFGAGSRLTVL.